This is a list of T cell receptor beta chains from one sample in a study of blood T cell repertoires in COVID-19. Profiling relied on immunoSEQ multiplex PCR, and the TCRdb table lists in-frame clones only, not all of them. The data show tens of thousands of clones, 80% to 90% seen once. Sequencing used peripheral blood. The receptors come from a human donor in a cohort sampled during active COVID-19. Each CDR3 is given with its conserved first and last residue. The D gene is left open where the match is weak. Some rows mark clone size as missing; the rest say once, few, many or name a class of expanded clone.

j_call v_call d_call clone_size cdr3_nt cdr3_aa
TRBJ1-2 TRBV5-1 . . TGCGCCAGCAGCTTGACAGGGAATATTAACTATGGCTACACCTTC CASSLTGNINYGYTF
TRBJ1-2 TRBV28 TRBD1 . TGTGCCAGCAGATCCTCGGGACAGGGTAGCGGCTACACCTTC CASRSSGQGSGYTF
TRBJ1-2 TRBV6-5 TRBD1 . TGTGCCAGCAGGAACACAGGGGGGACGAATGGCTACACCTTC CASRNTGGTNGYTF
TRBJ2-7 TRBV6-2/TRBV6-3 TRBD1 . TGTGCCAGCAGTTACCCTCGGACAGGGGCTCCCTACGAGCAGTACTTC CASSYPRTGAPYEQYF
TRBJ1-1 TRBV6-5 . . TGTGCCAGCAGCATACAGGGCGCCCTGAACACTGAAGCTTTCTTT CASSIQGALNTEAFF
TRBJ2-1 TRBV9 TRBD2 . TGTGCCAGCAGCGTAACAGCTAGGCGGGGGGCCTACAATGAGCAGTTCTTC CASSVTARRGAYNEQFF
TRBJ2-4 TRBV2 . . TGTGCCAGCAGTGATGGGCAGGGAAACAAAAACATTCAGTACTTC CASSDGQGNKNIQYF
TRBJ2-7 TRBV19 TRBD1 . TGTGCCAGTAGTGGGACAGGGCGCTCCTTGGTTGGAAAGTACTTC CASSGTGRSLVGKYF
TRBJ2-7 TRBV29-1 . . TGCAGCGTTGACAGGGGCCACGAGCAGTACTTC CSVDRGHEQYF
TRBJ2-5 TRBV11-2 . . TGTGCCAGCAGCTTAGGGGGAGCAGAGACCCAGTACTTC CASSLGGAETQYF
TRBJ1-5 TRBV7-9 . . TGTGCCAGCACCAAGTTGAATAACAATCAACCCCAGCATTTT CASTKLNNNQPQHF
TRBJ1-4 TRBV27 TRBD1 . TGTGCCAGCAGTCGAACGGACAGGGGGCTAGAAAAACTGTTTTTT CASSRTDRGLEKLFF
TRBJ1-1 TRBV10-2 . . TGCGCCAGCAGTTTAAACACTGAAGCTTTCTTT CASSLNTEAFF
TRBJ1-5 TRBV5-8 TRBD1 few TGTGCCAGCAGCTTGTATGCGAGGACAGGGGACAATCAGCCCCAGCATTTT CASSLYARTGDNQPQHF
TRBJ2-5 TRBV11-2 TRBD2 . TGTGCCAGCAGCCACGGGACTAGCGGGGGGGTAGAGACCCAGTACTTC CASSHGTSGGVETQYF
TRBJ1-2 TRBV4-2 . . TGTGCCAGCAGCCCCGCGCGGGGCTCTAACTATGGCTACACCTTC CASSPARGSNYGYTF
TRBJ1-2 TRBV6-5 . . TGTGCCAGCAGTTATGACAGGAACTATGGCTACACCTTC CASSYDRNYGYTF
TRBJ2-1 TRBV24-1 . . TGTGCCACCAGCCCCAAGAGAAGCGGACTCTACAATGAGCAGTTCTTC CATSPKRSGLYNEQFF
TRBJ2-7 TRBV7-7 TRBD1 . TGTGCTAGCAGCTTAGACAGGGCCTCGGGGTTGAACTTC CASSLDRASGLNF
TRBJ2-1 TRBV13 TRBD1 . TGTGCCAGCAGCTTAAACAGGGGTTCCTACAATGAGCAGTTCTTC CASSLNRGSYNEQFF
TRBJ1-5 TRBV5-4 . . TGTGCCAGCAGCTTGATGGGGGACACTAGCAATCAGCCCCAGCATTTT CASSLMGDTSNQPQHF
TRBJ1-2 TRBV6-6 . . TGTGCCAGCACTCCCAACTATGGCTACACCTTC CASTPNYGYTF
TRBJ2-7 TRBV5-1 TRBD1 . TGCGCCAGCAGCCCGAGGGGGACAGAGTACGAGCAGTACTTC CASSPRGTEYEQYF
TRBJ1-1 TRBV18 . . TGTGCCAGCTCCCCCCAATTGAACACTGAAGCTTTCTTT CASSPQLNTEAFF
TRBJ1-1 TRBV30 . medium-sized TGTGCCTGGAGAACACGGGCAGGGCATATGAACACTGAAGCTTTCTTT CAWRTRAGHMNTEAFF
TRBJ1-2 TRBV2 . few TGTGCCAGCAGTGATTTACCAGAGGTGAACTCTGGTAACTATGGCTACACCTTC CASSDLPEVNSGNYGYTF
TRBJ1-3 TRBV7-9 . . TGTGCCAGCAGGGAGGCGGGCTCTGGAAACACCATATATTTT CASREAGSGNTIYF
TRBJ2-3 TRBV19 TRBD2 . TGTGCCAGCATCTCTCGGGGGGGAGATACGCAGTATTTT CASISRGGDTQYF
TRBJ2-7 TRBV12-5 TRBD2 once TGTGCTAGTGGTTTGTCCGGCGGGGGGCGATTATTGGACGAGCAGTACTTC CASGLSGGGRLLDEQYF
TRBJ1-2 TRBV15 . . TGTGCCACCAGCAGAGGAGGTCTTTACTATGGCTACACCTTC CATSRGGLYYGYTF
TRBJ1-1 TRBV27 . . TGTGCCAGCAGTTTACGAGGGTACACTGAAGCTTTCTTT CASSLRGYTEAFF
TRBJ1-1 TRBV20-1 TRBD1 . TGCAGTGCCAGGACAGGGCAGGGAGCTTTCTTT CSARTGQGAFF
TRBJ2-1 TRBV13 . once TGTGCCAGCAGCTTAGGGGCTAGTCACAATGAGCAGTTCTTC CASSLGASHNEQFF